This T cell receptor (beta chain) was retrieved from a study of blood T cell repertoires in COVID-19. The wider study: T cells, B-cell-depleted T cells, or PBMCs supplied cDNA or gDNA.

CDR1 LGHDT and CDR2 YNNKEL come from the germline V gene (reference sequence). Trimming removed 4 bases from V and 2 bases from J, with 11 bases in between. The CDR3 totals 15 residues. Only in-frame clones appear in the TCRdb table, and some are missing; sequencing was by immunoSEQ multiplex PCR. The repertoire holds about half a million clones, with approximately 85% as singletons. The chain joins TRBV3-1 (or the pseudogene TRBV3-2) to TRBJ1-4; D is uncertain. The sequenced sample consisted of peripheral blood. The TCR originated in a human donor in a cohort sampled during active COVID-19. CDR3 amino acids: CASSLFPQTNEKLFF. As DNA, the CDR3 is TGTGCCAGCAGCCTTTTCCCCCAGACTAATGAAAAACTGTTTTTT.